Sequencing of this T cell receptor beta chain was carried out in a study of shared clonotypes between healthy human individuals (dated by TCRdb to about 2020). In the study overall: The cohort comprised a couple of women and a few men aged 18 to 49 years. For each donor, three plates each were used for CD4 naive and CD4 memory, two plates were used for CD8 naive, and one plate was used for CD8 memory. Blood TCR repertoires of five healthy adults were deeply sequenced to estimate repertoire size and the extent of clonotype sharing between individuals. Different laboratories and diverse techniques were used to prepare libraries and sequence TCR repertoires, to increase sequencing depth and limit assay-specific biases. Leukapheresis yielded between about 0.94 and 9 billion PBMCs per donor. Study-wide findings and limitations: Based on pairwise subsampling, the degree of clonotype sharing among donors was expected to be affected by sequencing depth. Across a few donors, around 5% of naive CD4, more than 3% of naive CD8, 2.3% of memory CD4, and about 0.4% of memory CD8 clonotypes were shared. Sampling was limited to blood, and TCR repertoires in tissue likely differ from TCR repertoires in blood. The genetic and exposure-history diversity represented was limited by the small number of donors. Higher generation probabilities were observed for clonotypes shared by all four sorted-subset donors than for non-shared clonotypes. Naive subsets generally had larger estimated clonotype richness than memory subsets. Incomplete sequencing was indicated by rarefaction of sorted-subset datasets, despite the large sequencing depth.

Healthy HIV-negative adults with no recently reported acute infections or vaccinations were included as donors. All donors were Caucasian adults living in Nashville, Tennessee, USA. CD4+ T cells were enriched through magnetic negative selection, after which naive cells were positively selected on CD45RA and the remaining negative fraction served as the memory subset. Blood was collected by leukapheresis, and PBMCs were isolated by Ficoll-Histopaque density gradient centrifugation and then cryopreserved in liquid nitrogen vapor phase. Analytical flow cytometry was used to check the purity and quantity of each magnetically sorted T cell population. Each sorted fraction had its genomic DNA isolated and then quantified by UV absorbance on a Nanodrop 2000c. A remark on this clone: There is no known antigen for this receptor. No base quality information exists; no much larger clone differs at one position.

TCR CDR3 regions were amplified from genomic DNA by multiplex PCR using the deep immunoSEQ assay. For each cell subset, the extracted genomic DNA was distributed evenly across all wells of several immunoSEQ 96-well plates, and each plate served as one replicate. For sorted subsets, each replicate PCR was loaded with approximately 190 ng genomic DNA, equivalent to 30,000 or so T cell genomes. Purified libraries were measured with a Qubit 3.0 fluorometer, size-checked on a Bioanalyzer 2100, and measured again with the KAPA Library Quantification kit. Each immunoSEQ 96-well plate was sequenced on its own single-read 150-cycle Illumina NextSeq 550 flow cell. The study's own analysis went as follows. The immunoSEQ output contained only junctional sequences without quality scores, so filtering could not match that applied to full-length reads. To assign V/J genes and CDR3, sequences were annotated using PyIR, a Python wrapper for IgBLAST v1.9, with IMGT germline references. Reads with weak V/J assignments (E-value above 1e-6), missing CDR3, stop codons, out-of-frame junctions, or ambiguous translated residues were removed. V3J clonotypes were defined as sequences sharing an identical inferred V gene, J gene, and CDR3 amino acid sequence. The percentage overlap between two repertoires was calculated by dividing the number of shared unique clonotypes by the size of the smaller repertoire. Repertoire richness was assessed with RTK rarefaction, the Chao1 estimator, and Recon v2.1 estimates of unobserved clonotypes. Generation probabilities were computed with OLGA for all TCRbeta clonotypes obtained by the gDNA method from several donors. TCRdb re-hosts the immuneACCESS table, in-frame sequences only. Its copies lack some clones; in the studies checked, an unresolved V gene accounts for under half of them, and the cause for the rest is not known. V, J and clone size reflect that table, while D and trimming were determined from the DNA. The sample table holds around 1.4 million clones, of which roughly 98.5% were seen once. The ten largest account for approximately 0.38% of the sample.

The sample taken for sequencing was naive CD4+ T cells sorted from blood. In the paper's terms, the cell subset or site label means: CD45RA+ positively selected. This receptor was obtained from a man aged 30 to 39 in good health.

This receptor carries the CDR3 CASSLPLYEQYF. The DNA reads TGTGCCAGCAGCTTACCCCTCTACGAGCAGTACTTC. The chain employs TRBV28 and TRBJ2-7, with an unclear D gene assignment. The CDR3 spans 12 residues, from the cysteine through the phenylalanine. Left in the record is the CDR3 DNA by itself, 36 bases read in frame from the first base. The V and J ends are trimmed by 6 bases and 3 bases, leaving 9 bases between them. CDR1 is given as MDHEN and CDR2 as SYDVKM, both from the germline V gene. The CDR3 plus the reference TRBV28 and TRBJ2-7 genes for the other parts give the full variable domain: DVKVTQSSRYLVKRTGEKVFLECVQDMDHENMFWYRQDPGLGLRLIYFSYDVKMKEKGDIPEGYSVSREKKERFSLILESASTNQTSMYLCASSLPLYEQYFGPGTRLTVT.